This TCR beta chain was profiled in a study of fetal regulatory T cell absence and autoimmunity. The wider study: Exocrine pancreas autoimmunity occurred in IPEX patients lacking clinical diabetes.

On this clone itself: Antigen: not known.

CDR3 length: 16 residues. Trimming removed 3 bases from V and 1 base from J; junction bases left unmatched: 6. Germline V gives CDR1 SGHAT, CDR2 FQNNGV. Study-wide results and limits: Antigen-driven pancreatic autoimmunity before birth in IPEX was inferred from oligoclonal enrichment. Some top pancreas TCR clones were over 90-fold enriched versus cord blood.

Repertoires were generated with immunoSEQ multiplex PCR, while TCRdb's copy carries only in-frame clones and drops some. The repertoire holds approximately 94,000 clones, around 72% seen once, with 2% in the top ten. The clonotype comes from a male donor with IPEX syndrome. Sequencing was done on a sample of pancreas tissue. The chain joins TRBV11-2 to TRBJ1-2; 9 nucleotides line up with TRBD1. The CDR3 DNA is TGTGCCAGCAGCTTCGGACAGGGGATATATAACTATGGCTACACCTTC. Amino acids: CASSFGQGIYNYGYTF.